Described below is a single T cell receptor (beta chain) sequence and its context. Its target is not known. Trimming removed 5 bases from V and 8 bases from J, with 20 bases in between. CDR3 length: 15 residues. Germline V gene data show CDR1 as SGHRS and CDR2 as YFSETQ. These data belong to a study of shared clonotypes between healthy human individuals. Broader study findings: Measured sharing among donors was expected to vary with sequencing depth. Naive subsets tended to show greater estimated richness than memory subsets. Incomplete sequencing of sorted subsets was indicated by rarefaction despite large depth.

TCRdb's copy holds only in-frame clones and misses some; the assay was immunoSEQ multiplex PCR. The table lists approximately 2,300,000 clones, 92% of them singletons. The clonotype comes from a man between 18 and 29 years old in good health. Some clones in this sample may be carry-over from other donors' samples. The chain has TRBV5-1 and TRBJ2-1; D may be TRBD2 (6 bases). The sequenced sample consisted of naive CD4+ T cells from PBMCs. Subset meaning: CD45RA+ positively selected. This CDR3 is CASRLGGGIIDEQFF. Written as DNA, the CDR3 is TGCGCCAGCAGGCTTGGTGGGGGGATAATCGATGAGCAGTTCTTC.